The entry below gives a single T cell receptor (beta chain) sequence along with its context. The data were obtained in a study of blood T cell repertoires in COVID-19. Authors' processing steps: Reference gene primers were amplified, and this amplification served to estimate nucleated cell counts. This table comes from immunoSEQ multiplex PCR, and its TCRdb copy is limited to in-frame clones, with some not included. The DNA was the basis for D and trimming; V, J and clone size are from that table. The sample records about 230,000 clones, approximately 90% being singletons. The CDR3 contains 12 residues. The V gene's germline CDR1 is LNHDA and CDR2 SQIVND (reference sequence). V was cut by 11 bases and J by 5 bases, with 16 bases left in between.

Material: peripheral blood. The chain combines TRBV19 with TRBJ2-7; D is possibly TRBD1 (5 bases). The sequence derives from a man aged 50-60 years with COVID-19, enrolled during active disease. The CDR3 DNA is TGTGCCCCCTCATCAGGGTTAGACGAGCAGTACTTC. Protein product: CAPSSGLDEQYF.